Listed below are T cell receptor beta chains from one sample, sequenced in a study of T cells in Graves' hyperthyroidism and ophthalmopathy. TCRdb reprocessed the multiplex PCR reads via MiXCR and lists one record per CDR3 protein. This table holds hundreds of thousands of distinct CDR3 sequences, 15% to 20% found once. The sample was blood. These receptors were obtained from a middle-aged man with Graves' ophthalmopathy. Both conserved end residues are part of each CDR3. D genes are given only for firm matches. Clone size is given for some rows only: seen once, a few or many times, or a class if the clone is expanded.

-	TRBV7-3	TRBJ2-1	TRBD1	CASSPSGDRGPRLVF	TGTGCCAGCAGCCCATCAGGGGACAGGGGCCCTCGTCTGGTCTTC
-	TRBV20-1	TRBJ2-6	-	CSGADRSSGANVLTF	TGCAGTGGCGCCGATAGAAGCTCTGGGGCCAACGTCCTGACTTTC
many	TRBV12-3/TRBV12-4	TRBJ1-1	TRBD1	CASRETGWAEAFF	TGTGCCAGCAGAGAGACAGGGTGGGCTGAAGCTTTCTTT
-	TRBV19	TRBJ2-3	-	CASSMESANTQYF	TGTGCCAGTAGTATGGAAAGTGCAAATACGCAGTATTTT
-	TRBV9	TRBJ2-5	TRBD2	CASSLRIAGVETQYF	TGTGCCAGCAGCCTCCGTATAGCGGGAGTAGAGACCCAGTACTTC
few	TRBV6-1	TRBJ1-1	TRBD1	CASRETGGWAEALF	TGTGCCAGCAGAGAAACAGGGGGCTGGGCTGAAGCTCTCTTT
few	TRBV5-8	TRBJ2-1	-	CASSFPETGTRGKNEQFF	TGTGCCAGCAGCTTTCCTGAGACGGGGACACGAGGGAAAAATGAGCAGTTCTTC
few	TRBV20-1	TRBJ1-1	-	CSARRAVNTEAFF	TGCAGTGCTAGGAGGGCGGTGAACACTGAAGCTTTCTTT
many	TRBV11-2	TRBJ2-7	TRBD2	CASSLGMGGSLNEQYF	TGTGCCAGCAGCTTAGGCATGGGCGGGAGTCTCAACGAGCAGTACTTC
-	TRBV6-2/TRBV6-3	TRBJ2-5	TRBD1	CASSLRTGWGETQYF	TGTGCCAGCAGTCTACGGACAGGGTGGGGGGAGACCCAGTACTTC
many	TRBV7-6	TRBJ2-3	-	CASSPTWGTDTQYF	TGTGCCAGCAGCCCCACCTGGGGCACAGATACGCAGTATTTT
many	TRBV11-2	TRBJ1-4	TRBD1	CASSTGTGGTNEKLFF	TGTGCCAGCAGCACCGGGACAGGGGGAACTAATGAAAAACTGTTTTTT
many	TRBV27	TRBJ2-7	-	CASSLNRKLEQYF	TGTGCCAGCAGTTTGAACAGGAAACTAGAGCAGTACTTC
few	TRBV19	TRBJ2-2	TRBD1	CASTSPRGQNTGELFF	TGTGCCAGTACTTCACCGAGGGGGCAAAACACCGGGGAGCTGTTTTTT
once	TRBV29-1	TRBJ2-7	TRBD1	CSAQQGDEQYF	TGCAGCGCCCAACAGGGGGACGAGCAGTACTTC
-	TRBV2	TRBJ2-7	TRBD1	CASSQGDFSSYNEQYF	TGTGCCAGCAGCCAGGGGGATTTTAGCTCCTACAATGAGCAGTACTTC
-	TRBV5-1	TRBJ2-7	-	CASSLGETCEQYF	TGCGCCAGCAGCTTGGGGGAGACCTGCGAGCAGTACTTC
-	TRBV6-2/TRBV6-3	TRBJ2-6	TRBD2	CASRGGLLFSGANVLTF	TGTGCCAGCAGGGGGGGACTACTCTTCTCTGGGGCCAACGTCCTGACTTTC
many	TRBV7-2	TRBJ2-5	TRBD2	CASSFGPAGGAETQYF	TGTGCCAGCAGCTTTGGTCCAGCGGGGGGCGCGGAGACCCAGTACTTC
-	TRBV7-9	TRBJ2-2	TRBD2	CASRVAGGNTGELFF	TGTGCCAGCAGGGTAGCGGGAGGAAACACCGGGGAGCTGTTTTTT
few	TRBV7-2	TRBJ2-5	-	CASSLARLRVPRETQYF	TGTGCCAGCAGCTTAGCGCGTTTGCGGGTCCCCCGGGAGACCCAGTACTTC
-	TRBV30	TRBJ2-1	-	CAWSVLDRQFF	TGTGCCTGGAGTGTTCTAGACAGGCAGTTCTTC
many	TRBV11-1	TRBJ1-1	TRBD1	CASSLSDRVLPEAFF	TGTGCCAGCAGCTTATCGGACAGGGTTTTACCTGAAGCTTTCTTT
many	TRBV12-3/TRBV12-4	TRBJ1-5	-	CASSLAGWPQPQHF	TGTGCCAGCAGTTTGGCGGGGTGGCCTCAGCCCCAGCATTTT
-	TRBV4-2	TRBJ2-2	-	CASSPRGGEVTGELFF	TGTGCCAGCAGCCCTCGTGGAGGGGAAGTTACCGGGGAGCTGTTTTTT
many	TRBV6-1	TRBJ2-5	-	CASSEGGRRTQYF	TGTGCCAGCAGTGAGGGGGGACGGAGGACCCAGTACTTC
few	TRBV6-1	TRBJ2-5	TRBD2	CASTEREGRRETQYF	TGTGCCAGCACGGAGCGGGAGGGCCGCAGAGAGACCCAGTACTTC
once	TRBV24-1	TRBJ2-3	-	CATSALDTQYF	TGTGCCACCAGTGCCCTGGATACGCAGTATTTT
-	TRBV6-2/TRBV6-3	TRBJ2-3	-	CASMWASRTPQYF	TGTGCCAGCATGTGGGCTAGCCGTACTCCGCAGTATTTT
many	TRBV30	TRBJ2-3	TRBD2	CAWSVGGRSDTQYF	TGTGCCTGGAGTGTAGGCGGGAGGTCAGATACGCAGTATTTT
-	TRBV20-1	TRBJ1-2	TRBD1	CSARGDRASPNYGYTF	TGCAGTGCCCGAGGGGACAGGGCCTCCCCTAACTATGGCTACACCTTC
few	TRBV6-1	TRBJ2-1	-	CASSYPPSNEQFF	TGTGCCAGCAGTTATCCCCCGAGCAATGAGCAGTTCTTC
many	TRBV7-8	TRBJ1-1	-	CASSLVATRSMNTEAFF	TGTGCCAGCAGCTTAGTGGCCACCCGCTCCATGAACACTGAAGCTTTCTTT
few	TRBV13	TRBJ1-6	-	CASSLGQGGSSPLHF	TGCGCCAGCAGCTTGGGGCAGGGTGGGAGTTCACCCCTCCACTTT
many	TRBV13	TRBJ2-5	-	CASSRGPGETQYF	TGTGCCAGCAGTCGGGGACCGGGAGAGACCCAGTACTTC
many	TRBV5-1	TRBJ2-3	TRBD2	CASSYIAGDPADTQYF	TGCGCCAGCAGCTATATAGCGGGAGACCCAGCAGATACGCAGTATTTT
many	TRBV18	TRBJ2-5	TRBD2	CASSPSGGPRETQYF	TGTGCCAGCTCTCCAAGCGGGGGGCCCCGAGAGACCCAGTACTTC
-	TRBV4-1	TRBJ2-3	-	CASSQESGTPSTGYF	TGCGCCAGCAGCCAAGAATCCGGGACTCCATCGACGGGGTATTTT
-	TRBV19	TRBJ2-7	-	CASSIDHGRQTYEQYF	TGTGCCAGTAGTATAGATCACGGCAGGCAAACCTACGAGCAGTACTTC
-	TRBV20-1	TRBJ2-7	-	CSARDRACEQYF	TGCAGTGCTAGAGACAGGGCCTGCGAGCAGTACTTC
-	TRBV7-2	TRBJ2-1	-	CASRPGTSNEQFF	TGTGCCAGCAGGCCCGGGACTTCCAATGAGCAGTTCTTC
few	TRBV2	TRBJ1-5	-	CASSELNQPQHF	TGTGCCAGCAGTGAACTCAATCAGCCCCAGCATTTT
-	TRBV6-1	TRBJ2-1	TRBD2	CASIRLAPNSNEQFF	TGTGCCAGCATTCGACTAGCGCCCAATTCCAATGAGCAGTTCTTC
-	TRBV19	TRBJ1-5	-	CASSRFSSNQPQHF	TGTGCCAGTAGTCGATTTTCTAGCAATCAGCCCCAGCATTTT
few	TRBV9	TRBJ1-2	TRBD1	CASSARGQGTNGYTF	TGTGCCAGCAGCGCGCGTGGACAGGGGACGAATGGCTACACCTTC
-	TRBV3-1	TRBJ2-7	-	CASSHGNEQYF	TGTGCCAGCAGCCACGGCAATGAGCAGTACTTC
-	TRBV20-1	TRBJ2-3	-	CSARVPNIGFADTQYF	TGCAGTGCTAGAGTGCCGAATATAGGGTTCGCAGATACGCAGTATTTT
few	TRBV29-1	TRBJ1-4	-	CSVPEGGATNEKLFF	TGCAGCGTCCCTGAGGGGGGTGCAACTAATGAAAAACTGTTTTTT
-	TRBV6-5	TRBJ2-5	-	CASSHVQGSETQYF	TGTGCCAGCAGCCATGTTCAGGGCTCGGAGACCCAGTACTTC
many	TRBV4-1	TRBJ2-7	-	CASSQAGGNSYEQYF	TGCGCCAGCAGCCAAGCGGGGGGCAACTCCTACGAGCAGTACTTC
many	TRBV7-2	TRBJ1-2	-	CASSDPPGGYTF	TGTGCCAGCAGCGATCCCCCGGGTGGCTACACCTTC